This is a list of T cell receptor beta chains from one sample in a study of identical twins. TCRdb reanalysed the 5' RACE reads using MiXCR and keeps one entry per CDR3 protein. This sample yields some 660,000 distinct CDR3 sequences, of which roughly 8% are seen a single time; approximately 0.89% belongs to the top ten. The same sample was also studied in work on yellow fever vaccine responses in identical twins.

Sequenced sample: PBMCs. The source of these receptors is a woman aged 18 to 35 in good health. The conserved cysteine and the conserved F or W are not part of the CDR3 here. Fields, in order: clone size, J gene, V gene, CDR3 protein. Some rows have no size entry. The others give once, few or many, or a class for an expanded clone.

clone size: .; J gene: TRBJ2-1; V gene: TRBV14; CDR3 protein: ASSQSGGGEQF
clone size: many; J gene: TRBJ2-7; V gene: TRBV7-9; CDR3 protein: ASSLGQGPGDEQY
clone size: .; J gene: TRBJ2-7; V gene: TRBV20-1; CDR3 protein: SARDLDRGLYEQY
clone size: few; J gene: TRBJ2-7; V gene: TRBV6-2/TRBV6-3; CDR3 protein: ASTKGVEQY
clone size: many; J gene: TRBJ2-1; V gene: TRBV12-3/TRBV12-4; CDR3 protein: ASNLAGGVREQF
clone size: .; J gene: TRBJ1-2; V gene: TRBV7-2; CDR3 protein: ASRLAGDHGYT
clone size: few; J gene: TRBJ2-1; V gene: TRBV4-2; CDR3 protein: ASSQDVAGSYNEQF
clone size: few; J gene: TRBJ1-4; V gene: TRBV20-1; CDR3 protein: SAVSTDEKLF
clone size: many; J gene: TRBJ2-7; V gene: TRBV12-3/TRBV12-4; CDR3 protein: ASSLKENYEQY
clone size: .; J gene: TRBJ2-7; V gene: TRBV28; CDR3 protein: ATVAGSSYEQY
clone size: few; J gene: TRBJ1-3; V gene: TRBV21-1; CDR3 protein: ASIDNIGNTIY
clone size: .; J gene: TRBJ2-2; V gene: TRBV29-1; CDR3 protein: SVERSRNTGELF
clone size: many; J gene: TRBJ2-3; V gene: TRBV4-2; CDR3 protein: ASSQALAGGDTDTQY
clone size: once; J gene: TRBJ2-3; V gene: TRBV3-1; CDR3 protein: ASSHRGGQY
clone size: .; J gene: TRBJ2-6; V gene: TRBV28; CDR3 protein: ASSSPGRESSGANVLT
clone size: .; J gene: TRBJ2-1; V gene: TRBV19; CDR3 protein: ASSIRGLDEQF
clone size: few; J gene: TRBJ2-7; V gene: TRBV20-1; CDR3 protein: SARDEGTYYEQY
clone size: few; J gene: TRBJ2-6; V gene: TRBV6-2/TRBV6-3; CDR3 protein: ASSYSLAGTLGANVLT
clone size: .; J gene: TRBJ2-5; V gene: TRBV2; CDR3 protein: ASETTGGAETQY
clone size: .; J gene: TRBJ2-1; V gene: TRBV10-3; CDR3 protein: AISSRTSGRETYNEQF
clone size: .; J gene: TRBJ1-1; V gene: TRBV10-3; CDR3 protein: AISEAGTGYTEAF
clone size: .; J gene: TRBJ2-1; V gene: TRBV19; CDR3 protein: ASSIPPPRAPGNEQF
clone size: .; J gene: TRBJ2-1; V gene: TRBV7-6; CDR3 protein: ASSPEADYNEQF
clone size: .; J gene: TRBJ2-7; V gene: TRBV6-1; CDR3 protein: ASSGSGGRWNLYEQY
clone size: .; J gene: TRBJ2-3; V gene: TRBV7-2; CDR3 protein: ASSFSPTTDTQY
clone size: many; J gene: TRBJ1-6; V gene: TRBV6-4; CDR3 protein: ASSRGQGTFSPYNSPLH
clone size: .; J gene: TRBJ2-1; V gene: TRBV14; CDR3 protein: ASSQGALNEQF
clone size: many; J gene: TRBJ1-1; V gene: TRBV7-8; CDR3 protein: ASSGRGSNTEAF